This record looks at one T cell receptor beta chain sequence and its context. Its antigen is unknown. This may be a read error: a much more frequent sequence differs by one nucleotide. The sample comes from a study of T cell repertoires in cytomegalovirus infection. About the research overall: A matching HLA type, together with CMV infection, was signaled by public TCR beta signatures. Study-level results: Totalled public TCR beta family frequency picked out people who carried CMV plus the relevant HLA. Clonotypes of TCR beta that were HLA-C-restricted and CMV-specific dominated the ex vivo response.

Germline V gives CDR1 SGHNT, CDR2 YYREEE (reference sequence). The CDR3 spans 15 residues. TCRdb re-called the reads through MiXCR, storing one row per CDR3 protein. The table lists approximately 290,000 distinct CDR3 sequences, 20% to 30% of them singletons, with approximately 15% in the top ten. This TCR derives from a human donor in good health (CMV status not recorded). Some clones in this sample may be carry-over from other donors' samples. What was sequenced was PBMCs. The chain carries TRBV5-4 and TRBJ1-2; weak D call: TRBD1 (6 bases). CDR3 sequence reads: CAISLVRDKYYGYTF. CDR3 in DNA: TGTGCCATCAGCTTGGTCCGGGACAAGTACTATGGCTACACCTTC.